This paragraph covers one TCR beta chain sequence. This specimen comes from a study of blood T cell repertoires in COVID-19. Study at large: PBMCs, B-cell-depleted T cells, or T cells were the source of the cDNA or gDNA that made up the material.

Authors' data handling: Reference gene primer amplification gave nucleated cell count estimates. The assay was immunoSEQ multiplex PCR, and TCRdb's table has in-frame clones only and misses some. Clone size and the V and J calls come from that table; the DNA yielded D and trimming. The sample carries approximately 280,000 clones, roughly 87% recorded once. Trimming removed 4 bases from V and 1 base from J, with 7 bases in between. The CDR3 consists of 13 residues. Germline V CDR1 and CDR2: WSHSY, SAAADI. This chain joins TRBV10-2 and TRBJ1-1; D gene ambiguous. Material for sequencing was peripheral blood. The clonotype comes from a man aged 18 to 29 with active or convalescent COVID-19. The CDR3 region has the DNA TGCGCCAGCAGTGTTTTGAGGAACACTGAAGCTTTCTTT. Encoded protein: CASSVLRNTEAFF.